In its sample, the clone carrying this T cell receptor (beta chain) was seen many times. The target antigen is unknown. This specimen comes from a study of T cell repertoires in cytomegalovirus infection. For the study at large: Epitope selection comprised recently identified HLA-C-restricted CMV epitopes and well-studied HLA-B-restricted CMV epitopes. From public TCR beta signatures came an indication of both CMV infection and matching HLA type.

The CDR3 length is 14 residues. CDR1 and CDR2 (germline): SGHTA, FQGNSA. V lost 2 bases and J lost 8, with 15 bases in between. Study observations and caveats: HLA-C-restricted CMV clonotypes gave the most frequent clonotype in two of eight donors. Cumulative public TCR beta family frequency identified CMV carriers with the relevant HLA.

TCRdb analysed the reads with MiXCR anew, one entry per CDR3 protein. This table holds about 740,000 distinct CDR3 sequences, around a third found once. The receptor was isolated from a human donor in good health (CMV status not recorded). Some clones in this sample may be carry-over from other donors' samples. The chain uses TRBV7-2 and TRBJ1-2; weak D call: TRBD1 (5 bases). The source was cultured PBMCs, collected from culture after CMV antigen stimulation. CDR3 in amino acids: CASSLMGRGEGYTF. The DNA of the CDR3 is TGTGCCAGCAGCTTAATGGGGCGCGGGGAAGGCTACACCTTC.